This TCR beta chain was identified in a study of naive and memory T cell subsets. General study points: TCR abundance followed a power law differing between naive and memory subsets.

An equimolar mix of two oligonucleotides served as the beta constant-region primer for TRBC1 and TRBC2. TCRdb independently ran MiXCR on the UMI-ligation and nested PCR reads; one entry per CDR3 protein. The sample yields 120,000 to 150,000 distinct CDR3 sequences, 17% seen once. This CDR3 is built from 15 residues. Germline V gives CDR1 MDHEN, CDR2 SYDVKM. The V end was cut by 9 bases, the J end by 7 bases, with 25 bases between. CD4+ T cell IFNgamma after overnight CMV lysate exposure gave donor CMV status. Comment on this clonotype: What it recognizes is unknown.

The chain is built from TRBV28 and TRBJ2-7; either TRBD1 or TRBD2 may supply D (6 bases each). The source material was naive CD4+ T cells from blood. The origin of this receptor is a human donor in good health. CDR3 bases: TGTGCCAGTATTACGGGGGCCGAACTCAGGCGAGAGCAGTACTTC. Translated, it gives CASITGAELRREQYF. The full variable domain, with the rest looked up from reference TRBV28 and TRBJ2-7, is DVKVTQSSRYLVKRTGEKVFLECVQDMDHENMFWYRQDPGLGLRLIYFSYDVKMKEKGDIPEGYSVSREKKERFSLILESASTNQTSMYLCASITGAELRREQYFGPGTRLTVT.